This T cell receptor (beta chain) was recovered during a study of T cell changes during pregnancy in multiple sclerosis. Germline CDR1 reads SGHTA; CDR2 reads FQGNSA. Trimming cost V 2 bases and J 4 bases, with 11 bases left between them. This CDR3 has 14 residues. Clones were read by immunoSEQ multiplex PCR, and TCRdb kept only the in-frame ones, dropping some. The repertoire holds about 55,000 clones, with around 89% as singletons. The chain links TRBV7-2 to TRBJ2-5; D remains ambiguous. The sequence was obtained from a female donor with multiple sclerosis, enrolled in a pregnancy study. Sequencing used CD4+ T cells from peripheral blood mononuclear cells, obtained in the first trimester of pregnancy. Here the CDR3 DNA reads TGTGCCAGCAGCTTACACACAGTAAGAGAGACCCAGTACTTC. Protein sequence: CASSLHTVRETQYF. Full variable domain (missing parts from reference TRBV7-2 and TRBJ2-5): GAGVSQSPSNKVTEKGKDVELRCDPISGHTALYWYRQSLGQGLEFLIYFQGNSAPDKSGLPSDRFSAERTGGSVSTLTIQRTQQEDSAVYLCASSLHTVRETQYFGPGTRLLVL.